These T cell receptor beta chains were read from a single sample in a study of T cells in Graves' hyperthyroidism and ophthalmopathy. TCRdb redid the calling of the multiplex PCR reads with MiXCR, one entry per CDR3 protein. Altogether around 700,000 distinct CDR3 sequences are present, roughly 20% being singletons, with the ten largest covering roughly 17%. The sequencing sample was made of blood. The receptors were sampled from a woman between 50 and 59 years old with Graves' hyperthyroidism that later progressed to Graves' ophthalmopathy. CDR3s leave out the opening cysteine and the closing phenylalanine or tryptophan. A D gene is named only where the DNA matches it firmly. Expanded clones get a size class; other rows say once, few or many, or leave the size out.

>few|TRBV19|TRBJ2-2|TRBD1
ASSEGQGRGELF
>NA|TRBV5-1|TRBJ2-5|NA
ASTQQGAETQY
>NA|TRBV20-1|TRBJ1-6|TRBD1
SARDRGLGWSPLH
>NA|TRBV20-1|TRBJ1-1|TRBD1
SALSPWTGNTEAF
>many|TRBV20-1|TRBJ1-1|NA
SASLFAGWDTEAF
>few|TRBV19|TRBJ1-5|NA
ASEWGNQPQH
>NA|TRBV2|TRBJ2-5|TRBD2
ASSFQTSGAQY
>NA|TRBV18|TRBJ1-3|NA
ASSPRNIDSGNTIY
>few|TRBV10-3|TRBJ2-1|NA
AISEGRTYNEQF
>many|TRBV3-1|TRBJ2-7|TRBD1
ASSSKGDRESSYEQY
>many|TRBV3-1|TRBJ2-5|NA
ATADRLQETQY
>NA|TRBV19|TRBJ1-5|NA
ASSISENSNQPQH
>many|TRBV13|TRBJ1-2|TRBD1
ASSPDRAGYT
>many|TRBV30|TRBJ2-1|NA
AWSVSNEQF
>few|TRBV5-4|TRBJ2-5|NA
ASSLVGFETQY
>many|TRBV20-1|TRBJ2-1|NA
SARWPDYNEQF
>many|TRBV3-1|TRBJ2-7|NA
ASSDAGANSYEQY
>NA|TRBV27|TRBJ2-2|NA
ASSLYKPGELF
>many|TRBV7-6|TRBJ1-1|NA
ASSLLERTEAF
>NA|TRBV11-3|TRBJ1-2|NA
ASSFGDNYGYT
>many|TRBV2|TRBJ1-5|TRBD1
ASRAQGARDDQPQH
>many|TRBV20-1|TRBJ2-7|TRBD1
SATRDRPPPHEQY
>few|TRBV5-4|TRBJ2-3|TRBD1
ASSPGTGSLDTQY
>once|TRBV12-3/TRBV12-4|TRBJ1-4|NA
ASSLGTGRNEKLF
>many|TRBV3-1|TRBJ1-5|NA
ASSQLYGGNQPQH